The 31 T cell receptor beta chains below were found in one sample sequenced in a study of T cells after yellow fever vaccination. TCRdb re-called the 5' RACE reads through MiXCR, storing one row per CDR3 protein. Of about 300,000 distinct CDR3 sequences in the sample, around 10% were seen once. The sequences come from CD4+ T cells sorted from PBMCs, collected 5 days after the yellow fever booster vaccination. These receptors all come from a man between 18 and 29 years old who received the YFV17D yellow fever vaccine.

This rearrangement joins TRBV5-6 to TRBJ2-7; 11 positions match TRBD2. Germline CDR1 is SGHDT and CDR2 is YYEEEE. V was clipped by 6 bases and J by 0 bases; unmatched bases: 5. The CDR3 is 15 residues long. CDR3 DNA sequence: TGTGCCAGCATCACTAGCGGGGGAAGCTCCTACGAGCAGTACGTC. Protein product: CASITSGGSSYEQYV.

This clonotype was recorded a few times. The rearrangement joins TRBV18 to TRBJ2-7; maybe TRBD1 (5 bases). Trimming cost V 3 bases and J 9 bases, with 12 bases left between them. This CDR3 region has 12 residues. The germline V gene has CDR1 KGHSH and CDR2 LQKENI. CDR3 amino acids: CASSPGLFGQYV. The CDR3, as DNA: TGTGCCAGCTCACCGGGGCTCTTTGGGCAGTACGTC.

The rearrangement joins TRBV28 to TRBJ2-7; D is uncertain. The CDR3 totals 12 residues. Trimming took off 2 bases at V and 6 bases at J, with 8 bases between the two ends. Germline V gives CDR1 MDHEN, CDR2 SYDVKM. The CDR3, as DNA: TGTGCCAGCAGTTTAAAGGGATTCGAGCAGTACGTC. It codes for CASSLKGFEQYV.

This chain connects TRBV7-9 to TRBJ1-6, with D possibly matching TRBD1 (5 bases). The CDR3 has 15 residues. V lost 4 bases and J lost 8, with 15 bases in between. Germline CDR1 is SEHNR and CDR2 is FQNEAQ (reference sequence). CDR3 amino acids: CASSSGTIVHSPLHF. CDR3 DNA sequence: TGTGCCAGCAGCTCAGGGACGATTGTTCATTCACCCCTCCACTTT.

V gene TRBV11-2 combines with J gene TRBJ2-1; TRBD1 agrees at 7 bases. Germline V lookup: CDR1 SGHAT, CDR2 FQNNGV. J gave up 10 bases and V 3 bases, and 3 bases lay outside the gene matches. This CDR3 is built from 12 residues. The CDR3 coding sequence is TGTGCCAGCAGCTTGAGGGGGCAAGAGCAGTTCTTC. Encoded protein: CASSLRGQEQFF.

This clonotype was detected ten times or more. The chain is built from TRBV20-1 and TRBJ1-1, with D uncertain. This CDR3 has 11 residues. Germline CDR1 and CDR2: DFQATT and SNEGSKA (reference sequence). The CDR3 bases are TGCAGCCCCGTAGGAGAAACTGAAGCTTTCTTT. Amino acids: CSPVGETEAFF.

This sequence joins TRBV6-5 and TRBJ1-2; D ambiguous. Germline CDR1 MNHEY, CDR2 SVGAGI. The V end lost 8 bases, the J end lost 0 bases, and 16 bases lay between the germline ends. The CDR3 length is 15 residues. The CDR3 bases are TGTGCCAGCCACCAAGGTGGTTTTACTAACTATGGCTACACCTTC. This sequence encodes CASHQGGFTNYGYTF.

This clonotype occurred a few times. The V gene is TRBV5-4, the J gene TRBJ2-7, with a possible D match to TRBD2 (5 bases). V shed 5 bases and J shed 3 bases, with 21 bases lying between them. Per germline, CDR1 SGHNT and CDR2 YYREEE (reference sequence). The CDR3 covers 16 residues. DNA of the CDR3: TGTGCCAGCAGTAAGCTCGCGGGTGCGGCCCTCTACGAGCAGTACTTC. This gives the protein CASSKLAGAALYEQYF. The full variable domain, completed using reference TRBV5-4 and TRBJ2-7, is ETGVTQSPTHLIKTRGQQVTLRCSSQSGHNTVSWYQQALGQGPQFIFQYYREEENGRGNFPPRFSGLQFPNYSSELNVNALELDDSALYLCASSKLAGAALYEQYFGPGTRLTVT.

This clonotype was seen only a few times. The chain couples TRBV7-9 to TRBJ2-3; 8 bases agree with TRBD2. This CDR3 is 15 amino acids long. V trimming: 5 bases; J trimming: 3 bases; junction bases outside the gene matches: 7. Germline lookup yields CDR1 SEHNR and CDR2 FQNEAQ (reference sequence). The CDR3, as DNA: TGTGCCAGCAGCCCGAGGCGGGGGGTTACAGATACGCAGTATTTT. Residues: CASSPRRGVTDTQYF.

This clonotype was seen ten or more times. The genes are TRBV7-2 and TRBJ2-5; TRBD1 agrees at 7 bases. The J segment lost 4 bases and the V segment lost 5 bases, leaving 4 bases of the junction unmatched. Germline-derived CDR1 and CDR2 are SGHTA and FQGNSA. The CDR3 spans 13 residues. The CDR3 sequence: CASSARDRETQYF. DNA of the CDR3: TGTGCCAGCAGCGCTCGGGACAGAGAGACCCAGTACTTC. The whole variable domain, remainder taken from reference TRBV7-2 and TRBJ2-5, is GAGVSQSPSNKVTEKGKDVELRCDPISGHTALYWYRQSLGQGLEFLIYFQGNSAPDKSGLPSDRFSAERTGGSVSTLTIQRTQQEDSAVYLCASSARDRETQYFGPGTRLLVL.

The CDR3 coding sequence is TGCAGTGCTAGGTTGGGGGGGGATCAGCCCCAGCATTTT. Its protein is CSARLGGDQPQHF. The chain carries TRBV20-1 and TRBJ1-5; TRBD1 is a possible D gene (5 bases). V lost 3 bases to trimming and J lost 5 bases, with 11 bases between them. CDR1 and CDR2 (germline): DFQATT, SNEGSKA (reference sequence). The CDR3 is 13 residues long.

This clonotype was recorded at least ten times. The V call is TRBV7-2, the J call TRBJ1-1; D is ambiguous. Deletions cut 5 bases from V and 4 bases from J, with 11 bases between. The CDR3 is 13 residues long. CDR1 and CDR2 from the germline V gene are SGHTA and FQGNSA. The CDR3, as DNA: TGTGCCAGCAGCCGCAGGCTTATCACTGAAGCTTTCTTT. This gives the protein CASSRRLITEAFF. Full variable domain (rest looked up from reference TRBV7-2 and TRBJ1-1): GAGVSQSPSNKVTEKGKDVELRCDPISGHTALYWYRQSLGQGLEFLIYFQGNSAPDKSGLPSDRFSAERTGGSVSTLTIQRTQQEDSAVYLCASSRRLITEAFFGQGTRLTVV.

The CDR3 DNA reads as TGTGCCAGCAGCTTATGGGAGGTGGGCACCGGGGAGCTGTTTTTT. It is translated as CASSLWEVGTGELFF. This rearrangement joins TRBV11-2 to TRBJ2-2, with D possibly matching TRBD2 (6 bases). CDR3 size: 15 residues. Per the germline V gene, CDR1 is SGHAT and CDR2 is FQNNGV. V lost 2 bases and J 4 bases, leaving 11 bases between the germline ends.

This clonotype was observed a few times. V usage is TRBV29-1 and J usage is TRBJ1-2; D is unclear. The V gene's germline CDR1 is SQVTM and CDR2 ANQGSEA. Between the trimmed V and J ends, which lost 4 bases and 3 bases, there was a span of 6 bases. This CDR3 has 11 amino acids. This CDR3 reads CSVGKDYGYTF. Here the CDR3 DNA reads TGCAGCGTTGGCAAGGACTATGGCTACACCTTC.

The rearrangement joins TRBV7-6 to TRBJ2-5; 14 bases fit TRBD2. CDR1 SGHVS and CDR2 FNYEAQ come from the germline V gene. V gave up 5 bases and J gave up 7 bases; unmatched junction bases: 9. The CDR3 sequence is 16 residues long. The CDR3 protein is CASSPMTSGGVVTQYF. In nucleotides, the CDR3 is TGTGCCAGCAGCCCGATGACTAGCGGGGGGGTGGTGACCCAGTACTTC. The full variable domain, rest sourced from reference TRBV7-6 and TRBJ2-5, is GAGVSQSPRYKVTKRGQDVALRCDPISGHVSLYWYRQALGQGPEFLTYFNYEAQQDKSGLPNDRFSAERPEGSISTLTIQRTEQRDSAMYRCASSPMTSGGVVTQYFGPGTRLLVL.

The chain joins TRBV7-3 to TRBJ1-1; D ambiguous. The germline gives CDR1 SGHTA, CDR2 FQGTGA. The CDR3 runs 15 residues. Trimming took 5 bases from V and 8 from J, leaving 21 bases between them. This CDR3 is CASSLGGRGFTEAFF. The CDR3 DNA is TGTGCCAGCAGCCTGGGAGGACGAGGGTTCACGGAAGCTTTCTTT.

This clonotype was counted only a few times. The chain couples TRBV10-2 to TRBJ1-6; TRBD1 matches at 7 bases. Germline values: CDR1 WSHSY, CDR2 SAAADI. CDR3 size: 13 residues. The V segment lost 6 bases and the J segment 6 bases; nucleotides outside the gene matches: 2. The CDR3 DNA reads as TGCGCCAGCAGGAGGGACAGTAATTCACCCCTCCACTTT. Translating it yields CASRRDSNSPLHF.

This clonotype was observed a handful of times. The chain employs TRBV5-1 and TRBJ2-2; D is perhaps TRBD1 (5 bases). V was shortened by 3 bases and J by 0 bases, with 9 bases between the two germline ends. Germline CDR1 SGHRS, CDR2 YFSETQ. The CDR3 loop spans 15 amino acids. The CDR3 protein is CASSSQDSNTGELFF. As DNA, the CDR3 is TGCGCCAGCAGCTCACAGGATTCGAACACCGGGGAGCTGTTTTTT.

There are a few counts of this clonotype. The V call is TRBV6-1, the J call TRBJ2-1; TRBD2 matches 9 bases. This CDR3 has 17 amino acids. V lost 1 base and J lost 2; bases outside the gene matches: 6. Per germline, CDR1 MNHNS and CDR2 SASEGT. The CDR3 is CASSEGSGGGAYNEQFF. The DNA of the CDR3 is TGTGCCAGCAGTGAAGGTAGTGGCGGGGGGGCCTACAATGAGCAGTTCTTC.

This clonotype was seen a handful of times. The gene calls are TRBV28 and TRBJ2-4, with D unresolved. The CDR3 contains 14 residues. The germline CDR1 and CDR2 sequences are MDHEN and SYDVKM. Trimming cost V 3 bases and J 9 bases, with 15 bases left between them. The CDR3 DNA reads as TGTGCCAGCAGTTTGCCCGGCCTTCCCTTCATTCAGTACTTC. Encoded protein: CASSLPGLPFIQYF.

There are a few counts of this clonotype. DNA for the CDR3: TGTGCCAGCAGCTTCTCGGGGCAGGGGACGGGAGGAAACACTGAAGCTTTCTTT. Amino acids: CASSFSGQGTGGNTEAFF. The chain employs TRBV7-9 and TRBJ1-1, with a possible D match to TRBD1 (6 bases). The germline CDR1 and CDR2 sequences are SEHNR and FQNEAQ (reference sequence). The CDR3 runs to 18 residues. The V end was cut by 3 bases, the J end by 2 bases, with 22 bases between. Variable domain in full (rest from reference TRBV7-9 and TRBJ1-1): DTGVSQNPRHKITKRGQNVTFRCDPISEHNRLYWYRQTLGQGPEFLTYFQNEAQLEKSRLLSDRFSAERPKGSFSTLEIQRTEQGDSAMYLCASSFSGQGTGGNTEAFFGQGTRLTVV.

The chain has TRBV7-3 and TRBJ2-1; 15 bases line up with TRBD2. The J segment lost 3 bases and the V segment lost 5 bases, leaving 5 bases of the junction unmatched. The CDR3 length is 17 residues. The germline CDR1 and CDR2 sequences are SGHTA and FQGTGA. The CDR3 sequence: CASSPGTSGGFYNEQFF. CDR3 coding DNA: TGTGCCAGCAGCCCCGGGACTAGCGGGGGGTTCTACAATGAGCAGTTCTTC.

This clonotype showed up just a few times. In DNA, the CDR3 is TGTGCCTCCGCGCAGCCCGGGGAGCTGTTTTTT. Translated, it gives CASAQPGELFF. The chain is built from TRBV10-3 and TRBJ2-2; no clear D gene. This CDR3 has 11 amino acids. V lost 11 bases to trimming and J lost 6 bases, with 10 bases between them. Germline CDR1 and CDR2: ENHRY and SYGVKD.

In its sample, this clonotype was seen a few times. J is TRBJ1-4 and V is TRBV27; D might be TRBD1 (5 bases). Trimming cost V 6 bases and J 7 bases, with 18 bases left between them. Germline loops: CDR1 MNHEY, CDR2 SMNVEV (reference sequence). CDR3 size: 15 residues. The CDR3 loop is CASRPIQGIGEKLFF. The CDR3 DNA sequence: TGTGCCAGCAGACCGATCCAGGGAATCGGTGAAAAACTGTTTTTT.

This chain connects TRBV20-1 to TRBJ2-3; no reliable D call. V shed 2 bases and J shed 0 bases, with 3 bases lying between them. Germline V CDR1 and CDR2: DFQATT, SNEGSKA (reference sequence). CDR3 size: 12 residues. CDR3 sequence reads: CSARLSTDTQYF. The DNA of the CDR3 is TGCAGTGCTAGACTCAGCACAGATACGCAGTATTTT.

This clonotype was seen many times. The rearrangement joins TRBV29-1 to TRBJ1-3; D uncertain. V gave up 3 bases and J gave up 9 bases, with 12 bases separating them. CDR3 length equals 12 residues. In germline, CDR1 is SQVTM, CDR2 ANQGSEA. For the CDR3, the DNA is TGCAGCGTTGAGTTTGGTGCCGCCACCATATATTTT. Protein product: CSVEFGAATIYF.

This rearrangement joins TRBV29-1 to TRBJ1-1, with D unresolved. The ends were cut back, 3 bases at V and 4 bases at J, with 9 bases in the middle. The CDR3 extends over 12 amino acids. CDR1 and CDR2 from the germline V gene are SQVTM and ANQGSEA. The CDR3 nucleotides read TGCAGCGTTGAGGGCCAAATCACTGAAGCTTTCTTT. This sequence encodes CSVEGQITEAFF.

Only a few counts were recorded for this clonotype. V usage is TRBV19 and J usage is TRBJ2-7; 8 bases align to TRBD1. The CDR3 covers 11 residues. Germline assignment: CDR1 LNHDA and CDR2 SQIVND (reference sequence). V dropped 11 bases and J dropped 3; count of bases not matched to a gene: 3. The CDR3 reads CASGGYYEQYF. For the CDR3, the DNA is TGTGCCTCAGGGGGCTACTACGAGCAGTACTTC.

There are many counts of this clonotype. This sequence joins TRBV9 and TRBJ1-2; D remains ambiguous. Germline V lookup: CDR1 SGDLS, CDR2 YYNGEE. The CDR3 covers 12 residues. Trimming took off 2 bases at V and 0 bases at J, with 2 bases between the two ends. Here the CDR3 reads CASSVTNYGYTF. The CDR3 bases are TGTGCCAGCAGCGTTACTAACTATGGCTACACCTTC.

J is TRBJ2-3 and V is TRBV9; D perhaps matches TRBD2 (5 bases). V lost 0 bases and J lost 6, with 14 bases in between. This CDR3 spans 15 amino acids. Germline CDR1 reads SGDLS; CDR2 reads YYNGEE. CDR3 DNA sequence: TGTGCCAGCAGCGTAGTGTCTAGCCGTTCGGATACGCAGTATTTT. Amino acid sequence: CASSVVSSRSDTQYF.

The chain links TRBV20-1 to TRBJ1-6; D may be TRBD1 (6 bases). V lost 5 bases and J 8 bases, leaving 16 bases between the germline ends. CDR1 is DFQATT and CDR2 is SNEGSKA in the germline V gene (reference sequence). This CDR3 contains 14 residues. The CDR3 spells CSAVRQDRDSPLHF. In nucleotides, the CDR3 is TGCAGTGCTGTTCGACAGGACCGGGATTCACCCCTCCACTTT.